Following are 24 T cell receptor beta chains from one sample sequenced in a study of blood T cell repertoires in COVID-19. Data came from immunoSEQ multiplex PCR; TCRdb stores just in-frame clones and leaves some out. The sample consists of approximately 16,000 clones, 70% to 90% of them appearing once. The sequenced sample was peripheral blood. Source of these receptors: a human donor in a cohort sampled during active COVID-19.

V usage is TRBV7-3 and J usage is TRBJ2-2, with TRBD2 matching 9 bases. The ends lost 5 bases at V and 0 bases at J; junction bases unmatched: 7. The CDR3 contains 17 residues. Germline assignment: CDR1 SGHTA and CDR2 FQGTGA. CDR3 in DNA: TGTGCCAGCAGCAGACCAGCGGGGGGACCGAACACCGGGGAGCTGTTTTTT. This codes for CASSRPAGGPNTGELFF.

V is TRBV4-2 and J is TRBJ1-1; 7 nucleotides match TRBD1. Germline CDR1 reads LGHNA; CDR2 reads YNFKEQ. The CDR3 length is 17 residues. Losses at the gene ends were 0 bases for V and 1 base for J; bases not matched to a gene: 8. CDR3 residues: CASSQEGRGGRNTEAFF. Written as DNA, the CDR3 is TGTGCCAGCAGCCAAGAAGGGAGAGGGGGCAGGAACACTGAAGCTTTCTTT.

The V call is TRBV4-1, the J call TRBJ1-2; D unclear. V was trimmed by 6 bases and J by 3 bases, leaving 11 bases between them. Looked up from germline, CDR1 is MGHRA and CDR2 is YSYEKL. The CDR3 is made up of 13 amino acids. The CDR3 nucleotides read TGCGCCAGCAGTGGAGGGATAGACTATGGCTACACCTTC. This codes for CASSGGIDYGYTF.

In DNA, the CDR3 is TGTGCCAGCAGCCCCGGTGGCGGGGGGGCTGAGGGCACAGATACGCAGTATTTT. It is translated as CASSPGGGGAEGTDTQYF. The V call is TRBV9, the J call TRBJ2-3; TRBD2 agrees at 9 bases. The germline V gene encodes CDR1 SGDLS and CDR2 YYNGEE. This CDR3 is built from 18 residues. Trimming took 4 bases from V and 1 from J; bases not matched to a gene: 13.

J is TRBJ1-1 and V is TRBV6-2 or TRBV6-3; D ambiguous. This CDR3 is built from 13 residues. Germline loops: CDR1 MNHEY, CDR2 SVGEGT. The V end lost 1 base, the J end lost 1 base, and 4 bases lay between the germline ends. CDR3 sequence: CASSYFRNTEAFF. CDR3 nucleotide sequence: TGTGCCAGCAGTTACTTTAGGAACACTGAAGCTTTCTTT.

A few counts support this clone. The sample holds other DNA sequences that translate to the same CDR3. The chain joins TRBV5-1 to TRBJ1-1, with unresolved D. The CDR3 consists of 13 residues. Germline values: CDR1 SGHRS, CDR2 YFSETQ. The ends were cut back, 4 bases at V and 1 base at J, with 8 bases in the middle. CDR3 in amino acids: CASSPSGNTEAFF. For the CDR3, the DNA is TGCGCCAGCAGCCCGTCAGGGAACACTGAAGCTTTCTTT.

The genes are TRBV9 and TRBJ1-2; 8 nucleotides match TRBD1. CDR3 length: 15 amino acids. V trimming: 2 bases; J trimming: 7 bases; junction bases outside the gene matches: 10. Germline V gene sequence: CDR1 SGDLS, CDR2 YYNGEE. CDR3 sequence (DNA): TGTGCCAGCAGCGTGACGACAGGGGCTTCAGGTGGCTACACCTTC. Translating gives CASSVTTGASGGYTF.

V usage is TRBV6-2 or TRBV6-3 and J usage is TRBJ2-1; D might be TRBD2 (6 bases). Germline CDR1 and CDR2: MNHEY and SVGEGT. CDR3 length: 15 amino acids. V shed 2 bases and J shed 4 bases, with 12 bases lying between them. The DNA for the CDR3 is TGTGCCAGCAGTTACGGAGGGACCTTATACAATGAGCAGTTCTTC. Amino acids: CASSYGGTLYNEQFF.

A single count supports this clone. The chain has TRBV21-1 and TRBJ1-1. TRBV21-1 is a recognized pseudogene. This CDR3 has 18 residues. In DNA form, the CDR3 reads TGTGCCAGCAGCAGCGGGGGGGGAATCGGGTTTGGGAGGGCTGAAGCTTTCTTT. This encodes CASSSGGGIGFGRAEAFF.

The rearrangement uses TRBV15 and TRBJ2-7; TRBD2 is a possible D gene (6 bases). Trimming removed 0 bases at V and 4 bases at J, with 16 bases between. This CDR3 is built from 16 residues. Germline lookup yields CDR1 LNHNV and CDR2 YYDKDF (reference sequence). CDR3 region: CATSRERRAPSYEQYF. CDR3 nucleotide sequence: TGTGCCACCAGCAGAGAGAGGAGGGCTCCCTCATACGAGCAGTACTTC.

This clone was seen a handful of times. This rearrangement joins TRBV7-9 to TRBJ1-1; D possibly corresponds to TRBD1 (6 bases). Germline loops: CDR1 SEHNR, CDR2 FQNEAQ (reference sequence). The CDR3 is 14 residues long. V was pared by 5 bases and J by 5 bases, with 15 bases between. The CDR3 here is CASSPSGAWTEAFF. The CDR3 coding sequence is TGTGCCAGCAGCCCCTCAGGGGCTTGGACTGAAGCTTTCTTT.

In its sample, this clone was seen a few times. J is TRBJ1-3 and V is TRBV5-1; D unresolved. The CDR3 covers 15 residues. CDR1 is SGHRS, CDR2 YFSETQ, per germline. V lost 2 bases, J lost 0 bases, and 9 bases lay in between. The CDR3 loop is CASSFDTGSGNTIYF. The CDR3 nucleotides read TGCGCCAGCAGCTTCGACACTGGCTCTGGAAACACCATATATTTT.

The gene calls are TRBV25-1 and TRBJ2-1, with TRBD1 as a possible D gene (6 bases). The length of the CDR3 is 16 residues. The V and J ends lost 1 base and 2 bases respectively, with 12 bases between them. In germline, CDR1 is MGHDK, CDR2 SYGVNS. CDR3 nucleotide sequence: TGTGCCAGCAGTGAATTGGACAGACGAACCTACAATGAGCAGTTCTTC. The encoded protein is CASSELDRRTYNEQFF.

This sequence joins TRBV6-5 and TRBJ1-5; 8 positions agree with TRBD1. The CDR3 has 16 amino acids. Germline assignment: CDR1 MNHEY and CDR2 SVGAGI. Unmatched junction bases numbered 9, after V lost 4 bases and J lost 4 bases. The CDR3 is CASSSLDRGVNQPQHF. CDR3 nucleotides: TGTGCCAGCAGTTCCCTCGACAGGGGCGTTAATCAGCCCCAGCATTTT.

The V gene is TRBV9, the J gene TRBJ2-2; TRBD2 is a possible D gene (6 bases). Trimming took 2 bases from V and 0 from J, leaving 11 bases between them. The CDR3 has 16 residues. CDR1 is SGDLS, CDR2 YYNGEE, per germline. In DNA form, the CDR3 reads TGTGCCAGCAGCGTGAGAACGGGGGCGAACACCGGGGAGCTGTTTTTT. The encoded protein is CASSVRTGANTGELFF.

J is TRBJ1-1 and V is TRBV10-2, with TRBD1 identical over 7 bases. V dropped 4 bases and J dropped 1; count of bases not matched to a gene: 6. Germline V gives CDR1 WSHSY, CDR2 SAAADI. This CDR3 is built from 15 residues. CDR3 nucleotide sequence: TGCGCCAGCAGTGGATGGGACAGAAAGAACACTGAAGCTTTCTTT. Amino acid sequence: CASSGWDRKNTEAFF.

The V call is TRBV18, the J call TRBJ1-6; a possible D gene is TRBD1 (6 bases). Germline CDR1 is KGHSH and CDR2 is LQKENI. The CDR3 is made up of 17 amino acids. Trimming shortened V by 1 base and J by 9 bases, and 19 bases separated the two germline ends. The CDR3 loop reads CASSPQHLKGVSSPLHF. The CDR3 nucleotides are TGTGCCAGCTCACCACAACACCTGAAGGGGGTCAGTTCACCCCTCCACTTT.

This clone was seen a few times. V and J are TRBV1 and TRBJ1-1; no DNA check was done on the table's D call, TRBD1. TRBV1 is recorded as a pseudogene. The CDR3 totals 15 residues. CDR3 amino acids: CTSSPQQILNTEAFF. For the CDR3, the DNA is TGCACCAGCAGCCCCCAACAGATTTTGAACACTGAAGCTTTCTTT.

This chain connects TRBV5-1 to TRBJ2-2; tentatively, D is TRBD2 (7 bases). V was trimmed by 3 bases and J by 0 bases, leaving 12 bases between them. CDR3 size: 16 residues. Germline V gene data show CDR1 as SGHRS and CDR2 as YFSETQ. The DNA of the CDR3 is TGCGCCAGCAGCTGGACGGGGGGCGCGAACACCGGGGAGCTGTTTTTT. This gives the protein CASSWTGGANTGELFF.

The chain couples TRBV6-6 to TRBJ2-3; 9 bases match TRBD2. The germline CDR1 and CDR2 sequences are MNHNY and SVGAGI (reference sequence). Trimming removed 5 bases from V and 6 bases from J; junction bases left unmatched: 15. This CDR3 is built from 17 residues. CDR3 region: CASSRRAVAGVPDTQYF. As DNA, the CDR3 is TGTGCCAGCAGTCGACGAGCCGTAGCGGGGGTACCGGATACGCAGTATTTT.

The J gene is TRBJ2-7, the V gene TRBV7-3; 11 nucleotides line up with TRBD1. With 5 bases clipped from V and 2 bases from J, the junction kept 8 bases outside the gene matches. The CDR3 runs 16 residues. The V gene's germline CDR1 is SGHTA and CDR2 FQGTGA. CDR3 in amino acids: CASSPTGTGGPYEQYF. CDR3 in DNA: TGTGCCAGCAGCCCTACCGGGACAGGGGGACCCTACGAGCAGTACTTC.

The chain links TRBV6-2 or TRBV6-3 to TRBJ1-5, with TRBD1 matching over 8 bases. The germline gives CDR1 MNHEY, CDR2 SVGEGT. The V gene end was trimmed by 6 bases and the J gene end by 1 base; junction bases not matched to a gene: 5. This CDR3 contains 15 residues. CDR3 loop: CASSLRQGSNQPQHF. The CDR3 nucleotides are TGTGCCAGCAGCCTTAGACAGGGGAGCAATCAGCCCCAGCATTTT.

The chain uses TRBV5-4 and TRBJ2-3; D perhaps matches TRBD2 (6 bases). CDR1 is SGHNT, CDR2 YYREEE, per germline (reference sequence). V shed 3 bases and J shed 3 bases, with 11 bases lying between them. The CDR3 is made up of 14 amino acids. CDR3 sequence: CASSSGGATDTQYF. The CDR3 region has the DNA TGTGCCAGCAGCTCCGGGGGAGCGACAGATACGCAGTATTTT.

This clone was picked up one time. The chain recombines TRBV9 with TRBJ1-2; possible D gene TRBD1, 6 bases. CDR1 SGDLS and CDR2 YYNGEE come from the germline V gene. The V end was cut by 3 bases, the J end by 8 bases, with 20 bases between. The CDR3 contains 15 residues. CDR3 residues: CASSAYIATGTGYTF. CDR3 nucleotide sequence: TGTGCCAGCAGCGCATACATTGCTACAGGGACCGGCTACACCTTC.